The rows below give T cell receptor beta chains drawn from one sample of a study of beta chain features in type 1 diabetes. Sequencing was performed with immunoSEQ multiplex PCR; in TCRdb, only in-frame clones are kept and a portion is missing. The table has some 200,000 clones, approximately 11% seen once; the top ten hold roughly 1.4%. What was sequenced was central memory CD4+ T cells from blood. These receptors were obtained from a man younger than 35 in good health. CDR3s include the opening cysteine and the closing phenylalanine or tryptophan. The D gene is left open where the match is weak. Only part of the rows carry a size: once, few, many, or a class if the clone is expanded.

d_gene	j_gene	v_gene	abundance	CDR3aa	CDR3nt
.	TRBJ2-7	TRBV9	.	CASSVDVGAYEQYF	TGTGCCAGCAGCGTAGATGTCGGAGCTTACGAGCAGTACTTC
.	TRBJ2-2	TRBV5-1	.	CASSRGVTDTGELFF	TGCGCCAGCAGCAGAGGCGTAACGGACACCGGGGAGCTGTTTTTT
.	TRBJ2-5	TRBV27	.	CASSQTGAYQETQYF	TGTGCCAGCAGTCAAACAGGAGCGTACCAAGAGACCCAGTACTTC
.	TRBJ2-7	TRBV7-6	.	CASSGGGNYEQYF	TGTGCCAGCAGCGGTGGAGGGAACTACGAGCAGTACTTC
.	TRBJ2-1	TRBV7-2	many	CASSPSRDRGRRFF	TGTGCCAGCAGCCCATCCCGGGATAGGGGGAGGCGGTTCTTC
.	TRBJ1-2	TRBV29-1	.	CSVEVGSGIYGYTF	TGCAGCGTTGAAGTAGGGTCGGGGATCTATGGCTACACCTTC
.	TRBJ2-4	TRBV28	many	CASSPLGGGDKNIQYF	TGTGCCAGCAGTCCCCTAGGGGGTGGTGACAAAAACATTCAGTACTTC
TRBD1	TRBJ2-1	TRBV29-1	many	CSVDRDRGLEQFF	TGCAGCGTTGACCGGGACAGGGGGCTGGAGCAGTTCTTC
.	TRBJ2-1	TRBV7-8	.	CASSSERLISYNEQFF	TGTGCCAGCAGCTCCGAGCGTCTAATTTCCTACAATGAGCAGTTCTTC
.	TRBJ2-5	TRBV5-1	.	CASSSGEAVQETQYF	TGCGCCAGCAGCTCCGGAGAGGCAGTCCAAGAGACCCAGTACTTC
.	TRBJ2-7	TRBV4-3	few	CASSRDVRYEQYF	TGCGCCAGCAGCCGAGACGTCAGGTACGAGCAGTACTTC
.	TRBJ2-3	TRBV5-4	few	CASSWDIGGDTQYF	TGTGCCAGCAGCTGGGACATTGGGGGCGATACGCAGTATTTT
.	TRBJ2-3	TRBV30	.	CAWNFRELYSTDTQYF	TGTGCCTGGAATTTCCGGGAGTTGTATAGCACAGATACGCAGTATTTT
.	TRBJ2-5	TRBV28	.	CASSLLGRGGETQYF	TGTGCCAGCAGCTTATTGGGCAGGGGAGGAGAGACCCAGTACTTC
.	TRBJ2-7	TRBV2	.	CANGQEGGKYEQYF	TGTGCCAACGGCCAAGAGGGAGGCAAATACGAGCAGTACTTC
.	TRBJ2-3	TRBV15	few	CATRSTGTDTQYF	TGTGCCACCAGGAGTACTGGCACAGATACGCAGTATTTT
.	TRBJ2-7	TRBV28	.	CASSLGLAPYEQYF	TGTGCCAGCAGTTTAGGTCTAGCGCCCTACGAGCAGTACTTC